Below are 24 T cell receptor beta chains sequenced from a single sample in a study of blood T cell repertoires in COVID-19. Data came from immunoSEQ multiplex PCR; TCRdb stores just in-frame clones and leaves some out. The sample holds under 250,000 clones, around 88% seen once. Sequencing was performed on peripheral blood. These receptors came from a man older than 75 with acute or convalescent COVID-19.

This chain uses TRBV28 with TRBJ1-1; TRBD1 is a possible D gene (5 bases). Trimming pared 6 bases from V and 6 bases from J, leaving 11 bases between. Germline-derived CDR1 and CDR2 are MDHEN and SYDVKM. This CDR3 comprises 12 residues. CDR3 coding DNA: TGTGCCAGCAGGGGGCAGCCCTCTGAAGCTTTCTTT. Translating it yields CASRGQPSEAFF.

The CDR3 region has the DNA TGTGCCAGCAGCTTGTTCCGTTCCGGAGGACTAGCGGGGGCCAAAGAGACCCAGTACTTC. Translated, it gives CASSLFRSGGLAGAKETQYF. V usage is TRBV5-5 and J usage is TRBJ2-5; 13 bases are shared with TRBD2. The germline V gene encodes CDR1 SGHKS and CDR2 YYEKEE (reference sequence). The CDR3 extends over 20 amino acids. V shed 1 base and J 3 bases; nucleotides not matched to a gene: 15.

In DNA form, the CDR3 reads TGTGCCAGCAGCGGGACAGGGAGATCTGGGGCCAACGTCCTGACTTTC. Protein product: CASSGTGRSGANVLTF. The chain carries TRBV9 and TRBJ2-6, with 8 positions matching TRBD1. With 3 bases clipped from V and 1 base from J, the junction kept 3 bases outside the gene matches. CDR1 SGDLS and CDR2 YYNGEE come from the germline V gene. This CDR3 spans 16 amino acids.

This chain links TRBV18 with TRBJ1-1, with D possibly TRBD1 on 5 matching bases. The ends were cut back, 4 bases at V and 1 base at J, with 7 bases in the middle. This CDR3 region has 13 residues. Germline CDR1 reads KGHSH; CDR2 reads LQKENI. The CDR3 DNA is TGTGCCAGCTCACTGACAGAGAACACTGAAGCTTTCTTT. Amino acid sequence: CASSLTENTEAFF.

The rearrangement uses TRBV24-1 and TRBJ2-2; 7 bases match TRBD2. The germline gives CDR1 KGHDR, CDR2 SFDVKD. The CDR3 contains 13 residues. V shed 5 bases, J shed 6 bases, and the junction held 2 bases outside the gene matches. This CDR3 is CATSGLAAGELFF. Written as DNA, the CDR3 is TGTGCCACCAGTGGGCTAGCGGCCGGGGAGCTGTTTTTT.

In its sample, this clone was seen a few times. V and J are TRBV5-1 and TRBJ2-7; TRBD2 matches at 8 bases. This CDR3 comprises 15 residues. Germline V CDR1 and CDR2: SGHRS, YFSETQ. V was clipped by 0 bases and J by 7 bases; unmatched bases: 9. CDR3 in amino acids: CASSLESGGPREQYF. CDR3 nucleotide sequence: TGCGCCAGCAGCTTGGAGAGCGGGGGCCCCAGGGAGCAGTACTTC. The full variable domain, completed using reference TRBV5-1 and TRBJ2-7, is KAGVTQTPRYLIKTRGQQVTLSCSPISGHRSVSWYQQTPGQGLQFLFEYFSETQRNKGNFPGRFSGRQFSNSRSEMNVSTLELGDSALYLCASSLESGGPREQYFGPGTRLTVT.

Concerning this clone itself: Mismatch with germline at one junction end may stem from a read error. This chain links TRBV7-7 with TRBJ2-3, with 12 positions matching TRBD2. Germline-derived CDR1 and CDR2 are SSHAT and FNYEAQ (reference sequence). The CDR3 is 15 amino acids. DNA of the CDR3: TGTGCTAGCAGCTATGGACTAGCGGGAACAGATACGCAGTATTTT. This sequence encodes CASSYGLAGTDTQYF.

The CDR3 sequence: CASSPYGTTNEKLFF. Written as DNA, the CDR3 is TGCGCCAGCAGCCCCTACGGGACAACTAATGAAAAACTGTTTTTT. The rearrangement uses TRBV4-1 and TRBJ1-4; D is uncertain. Germline-derived CDR1 and CDR2 are MGHRA and YSYEKL. The CDR3 is 15 amino acids. V lost 4 bases and J 0 bases, leaving 9 bases between the germline ends.

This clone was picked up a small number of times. DNA for the CDR3: TGCGCCAGCAGCCCCTGGGGACAGGGGGCTTTTGGGACCGGGGAGCTGTTTTTT. Translating it yields CASSPWGQGAFGTGELFF. The J gene is TRBJ2-2, the V gene TRBV4-1, with 12 bases fitting TRBD1. The length of the CDR3 is 18 residues. Per germline, CDR1 MGHRA and CDR2 YSYEKL. The V and J ends lost 4 bases and 5 bases, in that order; junction bases with no gene match: 11.

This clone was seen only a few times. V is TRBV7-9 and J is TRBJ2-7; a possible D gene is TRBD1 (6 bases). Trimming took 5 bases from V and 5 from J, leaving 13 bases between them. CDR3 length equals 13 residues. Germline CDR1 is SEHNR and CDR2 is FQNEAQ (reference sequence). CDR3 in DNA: TGTGCCAGCAGCCCACAGGGTAGAGACGAGCAGTACTTC. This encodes CASSPQGRDEQYF. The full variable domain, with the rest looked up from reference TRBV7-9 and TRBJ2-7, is DTGVSQNPRHKITKRGQNVTFRCDPISEHNRLYWYRQTLGQGPEFLTYFQNEAQLEKSRLLSDRFSAERPKGSFSTLEIQRTEQGDSAMYLCASSPQGRDEQYFGPGTRLTVT.

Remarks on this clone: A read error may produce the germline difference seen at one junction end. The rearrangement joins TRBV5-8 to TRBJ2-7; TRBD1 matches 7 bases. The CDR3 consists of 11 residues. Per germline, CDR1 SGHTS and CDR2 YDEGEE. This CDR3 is CASSSRDRSHF. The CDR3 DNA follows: TGTGCCAGCAGCTCCCGGGACAGAAGTCATTTC.

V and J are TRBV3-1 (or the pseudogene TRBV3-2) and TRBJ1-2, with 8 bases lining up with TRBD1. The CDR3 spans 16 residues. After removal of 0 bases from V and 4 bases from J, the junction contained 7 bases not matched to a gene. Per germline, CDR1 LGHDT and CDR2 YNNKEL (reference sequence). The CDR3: CASSQENRGGPYGYTF. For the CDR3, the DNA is TGTGCCAGCAGCCAAGAAAACAGGGGGGGACCCTATGGCTACACCTTC.

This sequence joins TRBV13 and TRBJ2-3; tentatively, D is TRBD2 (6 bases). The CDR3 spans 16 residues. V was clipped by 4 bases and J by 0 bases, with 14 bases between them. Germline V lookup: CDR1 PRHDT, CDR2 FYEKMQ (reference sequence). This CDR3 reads CASSSRGGTSTDTQYF. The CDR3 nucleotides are TGTGCCAGCAGCTCCCGTGGGGGGACTAGCACAGATACGCAGTATTTT.

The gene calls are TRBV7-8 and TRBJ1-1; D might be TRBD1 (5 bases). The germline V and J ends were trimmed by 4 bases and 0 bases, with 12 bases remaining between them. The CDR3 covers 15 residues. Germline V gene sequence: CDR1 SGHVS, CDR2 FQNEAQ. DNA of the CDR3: TGTGCCAGCAGCTCCCATGGGGGGGTGAACACTGAAGCTTTCTTT. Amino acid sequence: CASSSHGGVNTEAFF.

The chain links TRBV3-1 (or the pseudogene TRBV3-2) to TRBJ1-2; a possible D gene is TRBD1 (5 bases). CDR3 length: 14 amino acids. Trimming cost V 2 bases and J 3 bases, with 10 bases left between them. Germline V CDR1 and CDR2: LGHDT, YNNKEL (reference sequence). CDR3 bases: TGTGCCAGCAGCCAAAGGCAGGGTGACTATGGCTACACCTTC. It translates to CASSQRQGDYGYTF.

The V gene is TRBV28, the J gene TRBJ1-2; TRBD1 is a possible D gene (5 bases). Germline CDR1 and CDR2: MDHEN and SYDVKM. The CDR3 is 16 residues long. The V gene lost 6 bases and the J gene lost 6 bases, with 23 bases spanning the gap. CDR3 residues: CASSPPGRQGVHGYTF. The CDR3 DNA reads TGTGCCAGCAGCCCCCCCGGACGGCAGGGCGTCCATGGCTACACCTTC.

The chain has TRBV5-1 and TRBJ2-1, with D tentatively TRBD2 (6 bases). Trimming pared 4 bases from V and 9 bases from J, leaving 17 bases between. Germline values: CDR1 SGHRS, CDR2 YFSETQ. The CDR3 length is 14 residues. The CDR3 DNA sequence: TGCGCCAGCAGCCCCGGAGCGGGCGTCTCTGAGCAGTTCTTC. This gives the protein CASSPGAGVSEQFF.

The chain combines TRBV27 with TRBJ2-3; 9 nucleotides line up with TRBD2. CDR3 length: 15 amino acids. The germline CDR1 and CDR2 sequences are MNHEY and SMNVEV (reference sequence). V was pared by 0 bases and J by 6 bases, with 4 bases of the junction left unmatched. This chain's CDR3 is CASSLSAGGPDTQYF. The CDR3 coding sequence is TGTGCCAGCAGTTTATCGGCGGGGGGGCCGGATACGCAGTATTTT.

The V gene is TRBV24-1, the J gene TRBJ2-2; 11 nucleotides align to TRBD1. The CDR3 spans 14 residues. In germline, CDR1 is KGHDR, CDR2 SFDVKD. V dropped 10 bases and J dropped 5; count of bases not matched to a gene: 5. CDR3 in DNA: TGTGCCACTAGGGGACAGGGGGATACCGGGGAGCTGTTTTTT. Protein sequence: CATRGQGDTGELFF.

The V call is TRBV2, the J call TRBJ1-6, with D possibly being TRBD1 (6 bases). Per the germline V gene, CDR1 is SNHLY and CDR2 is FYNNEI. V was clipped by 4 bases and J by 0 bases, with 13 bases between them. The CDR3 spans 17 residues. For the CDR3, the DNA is TGTGCCAGCAGTGCAGGGGATGGGAGCTCCTATAATTCACCCCTCCACTTT. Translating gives CASSAGDGSSYNSPLHF.

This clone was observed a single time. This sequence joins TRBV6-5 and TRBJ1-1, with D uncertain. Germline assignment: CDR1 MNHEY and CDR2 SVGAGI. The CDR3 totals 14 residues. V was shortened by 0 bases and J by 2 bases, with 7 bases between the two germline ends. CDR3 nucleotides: TGTGCCAGCAGTTACTCTACTTCAAACACTGAAGCTTTCTTT. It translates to CASSYSTSNTEAFF.

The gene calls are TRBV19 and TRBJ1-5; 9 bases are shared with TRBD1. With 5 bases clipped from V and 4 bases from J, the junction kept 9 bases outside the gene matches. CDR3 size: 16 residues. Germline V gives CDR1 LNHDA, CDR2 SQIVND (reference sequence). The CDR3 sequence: CASSSPGQGSNQPQHF. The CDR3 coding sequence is TGTGCCAGTAGTTCGCCGGGACAGGGCTCTAATCAGCCCCAGCATTTT. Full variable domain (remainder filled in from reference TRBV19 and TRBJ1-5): DGGITQSPKYLFRKEGQNVTLSCEQNLNHDAMYWYRQDPGQGLRLIYYSQIVNDFQKGDIAEGYSVSREKKESFPLTVTSAQKNPTAFYLCASSSPGQGSNQPQHFGDGTRLSIL.

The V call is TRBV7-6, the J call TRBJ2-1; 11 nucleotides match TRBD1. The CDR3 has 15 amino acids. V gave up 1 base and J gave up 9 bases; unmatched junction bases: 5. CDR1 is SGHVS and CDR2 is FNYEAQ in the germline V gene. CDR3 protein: CASSLGGTGGTEQFF. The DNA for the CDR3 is TGTGCCAGCAGCTTAGGGGGGACAGGGGGTACTGAGCAGTTCTTC.

Here the CDR3 DNA reads TGTGCCAGCAGCTTAGGCCGACTAGCGGGGGAGCAAGAGACCCAGTACTTC. Its protein is CASSLGRLAGEQETQYF. V gene TRBV11-3 combines with J gene TRBJ2-5; TRBD2 matches 12 bases. V trimming: 1 base; J trimming: 2 bases; junction bases outside the gene matches: 5. Germline CDR1 is SGHNT and CDR2 is YENEEA. The length of the CDR3 is 17 residues. The complete variable domain, with remaining parts taken from reference TRBV11-3 and TRBJ2-5, reads EAGVVQSPRYKIIEKKQPVAFWCNPISGHNTLYWYLQNLGQGPELLIRYENEEAVDDSQLPKDRFSAERLKGVDSTLKIQPAELGDSAVYLCASSLGRLAGEQETQYFGPGTRLLVL.